What follows are 7 T cell receptor beta chains derived from one specimen sequenced in a study of monozygotic twins with inflammatory bowel disease. From the 5' RACE reads, TCRdb lists one entry per CDR3 protein and no DNA. The repertoire table contains some 150,000 distinct CDR3 sequences. Sequencing was done on a sample of blood. The receptor source for this set is a human donor with ulcerative colitis or Crohn's disease, or a healthy co-twin of an affected twin (not recorded which).

The genes are TRBV10-3 and TRBJ2-2; the TCRdb D gene call, TRBD2, has no DNA to confirm it. The germline V gene encodes CDR1 ENHRY and CDR2 SYGVKD. This CDR3 is built from 16 residues. The CDR3: CAISRSGTTNTGELFF.

This chain's CDR3 is CASSPRDGRNEKLFF. V and J are TRBV19 and TRBJ1-4; lacking DNA, the TRBD1 call made by TCRdb goes unchecked. Germline CDR1 is LNHDA and CDR2 is SQIVND (reference sequence). This CDR3 region has 15 residues.

V and J are TRBV12-3 or TRBV12-4 and TRBJ2-3; TCRdb returns TRBD1, unconfirmable since there is no DNA. This CDR3 spans 12 amino acids. The CDR3 region is CASTLGEDTQYF.

The chain joins TRBV12-5 to TRBJ2-2; absent DNA, TCRdb's TRBD1 call cannot be checked. Germline values: CDR1 LGHNT, CDR2 FRNRAP. This CDR3 region has 15 residues. The CDR3 here is CASGSQGPNTGELFF.

This rearrangement joins TRBV20-1 to TRBJ2-7; TCRdb names TRBD2, which stays unverified in the absence of DNA. This CDR3 has 15 residues. Per the germline V gene, CDR1 is DFQATT and CDR2 is SNEGSKA (reference sequence). CDR3 amino acids: CSASAGLAGSYEQYF.

The rearrangement uses TRBV28 and TRBJ2-7; TCRdb's assignment of TRBD1 cannot be checked, as there is no DNA. This CDR3 has 13 residues. Germline V lookup: CDR1 MDHEN, CDR2 SYDVKM. The chain's CDR3 is CASMGQGSYEQYF.

V and J are TRBV30 and TRBJ1-2; TCRdb lists TRBD1, though no DNA is available to test this call. Germline V gene sequence: CDR1 GTSNPN, CDR2 SVGIG (reference sequence). The CDR3 length is 13 residues. The chain's CDR3 is CASQTGAAWGYTF.